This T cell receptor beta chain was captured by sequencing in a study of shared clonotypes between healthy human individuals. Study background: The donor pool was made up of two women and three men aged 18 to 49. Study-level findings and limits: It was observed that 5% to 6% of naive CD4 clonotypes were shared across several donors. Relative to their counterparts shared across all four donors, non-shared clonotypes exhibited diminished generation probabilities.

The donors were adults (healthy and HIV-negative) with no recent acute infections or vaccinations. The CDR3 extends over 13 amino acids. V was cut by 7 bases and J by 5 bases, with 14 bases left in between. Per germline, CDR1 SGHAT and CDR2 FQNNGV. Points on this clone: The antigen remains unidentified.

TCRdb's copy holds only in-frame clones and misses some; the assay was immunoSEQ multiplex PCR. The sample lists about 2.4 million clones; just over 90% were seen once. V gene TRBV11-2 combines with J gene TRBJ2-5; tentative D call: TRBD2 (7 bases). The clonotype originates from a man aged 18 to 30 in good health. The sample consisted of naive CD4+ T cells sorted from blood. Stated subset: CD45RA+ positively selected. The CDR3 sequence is CASTLGGGETQYF. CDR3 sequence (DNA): TGTGCCAGCACCCTGGGAGGGGGTGAGACCCAGTACTTC.